The rows below give T cell receptor beta chains drawn from one sample of a study of blood T cell repertoires in COVID-19. This table comes from immunoSEQ multiplex PCR, and its TCRdb copy is limited to in-frame clones, with some not included. Among 250,000 or so clones listed, more than 85% were seen once. Sequenced input: PBMCs or T cells enriched from blood (not recorded which). These receptors were collected from a man aged 35 to 55 who had recovered from COVID-19. Each CDR3 is given with its conserved first and last residue. The order of the fields is D gene, V gene, clone size, CDR3 length, J gene, CDR3 protein, CDR3 DNA. The D gene is left open where the match is weak. Some rows have no size entry. The others give once, few or many, or a class for an expanded clone.

d_gene: TRBD2; v_gene: TRBV25-1; abundance: -; len: 17; j_gene: TRBJ2-3; CDR3aa: CASTNPGGALGTDTQYF; CDR3nt: TGTGCCAGCACTAACCCGGGGGGGGCCCTTGGCACAGATACGCAGTATTTT
d_gene: -; v_gene: TRBV19; abundance: -; len: 14; j_gene: TRBJ1-1; CDR3aa: CASSIDLRDTEAFF; CDR3nt: TGTGCCAGTAGTATAGATCTTCGAGACACTGAAGCTTTCTTT
d_gene: -; v_gene: TRBV19; abundance: -; len: 14; j_gene: TRBJ2-3; CDR3aa: CASSLQSSTDTQYF; CDR3nt: TGTGCCAGTAGCCTACAGAGTAGCACAGATACGCAGTATTTT
d_gene: TRBD1; v_gene: TRBV24-1; abundance: -; len: 16; j_gene: TRBJ2-2; CDR3aa: CATSERGQGYTGELFF; CDR3nt: TGTGCCACCAGTGAACGGGGACAGGGTTACACCGGGGAGCTGTTTTTT
d_gene: TRBD1; v_gene: TRBV3-1/TRBV3-2; abundance: -; len: 18; j_gene: TRBJ1-6; CDR3aa: CATRKRTGLSSYNSPLHF; CDR3nt: TGTGCCACCAGAAAAAGGACAGGGCTTAGCTCCTATAATTCACCCCTCCACTTT
d_gene: -; v_gene: TRBV14; abundance: -; len: 14; j_gene: TRBJ2-1; CDR3aa: CASSPRQYDNEQFF; CDR3nt: TGTGCCAGCAGCCCTCGACAGTACGACAATGAGCAGTTCTTC
d_gene: -; v_gene: TRBV19; abundance: -; len: 13; j_gene: TRBJ2-3; CDR3aa: CASSPPVTDTQYF; CDR3nt: TGTGCCAGTAGCCCCCCAGTTACAGATACGCAGTATTTT
d_gene: TRBD1; v_gene: TRBV18; abundance: once; len: 14; j_gene: TRBJ1-5; CDR3aa: CASSPPDRSQPQHF; CDR3nt: TGTGCCAGCTCACCACCGGACAGGTCTCAGCCCCAGCATTTT
d_gene: TRBD2; v_gene: TRBV5-4; abundance: few; len: 15; j_gene: TRBJ2-7; CDR3aa: CASSNGTRSHVVQYF; CDR3nt: TGTGCCAGCAGCAACGGGACTAGGAGCCATGTCGTGCAGTACTTC
d_gene: TRBD2; v_gene: TRBV4-3; abundance: -; len: 18; j_gene: TRBJ2-1; CDR3aa: CASSQEAGLAGVGNEQFF; CDR3nt: TGCGCCAGCAGCCAAGAGGCCGGACTAGCGGGAGTGGGCAATGAGCAGTTCTTC
d_gene: TRBD2; v_gene: TRBV29-1; abundance: -; len: 13; j_gene: TRBJ2-7; CDR3aa: CSVEVIREGLKYF; CDR3nt: TGCAGCGTTGAAGTAATTCGGGAGGGGCTCAAGTACTTC
d_gene: -; v_gene: TRBV4-1; abundance: -; len: 16; j_gene: TRBJ1-2; CDR3aa: CASSQRQVESNYGYTF; CDR3nt: TGCGCCAGCAGCCAAAGACAGGTAGAAAGCAACTATGGCTACACCTTC
d_gene: TRBD2; v_gene: TRBV5-4; abundance: few; len: 17; j_gene: TRBJ2-7; CDR3aa: CASSRTSGRSPSYEQYF; CDR3nt: TGTGCCAGCAGTCGGACTAGCGGGAGGTCGCCCTCCTACGAGCAGTACTTC
d_gene: TRBD1; v_gene: TRBV7-3; abundance: -; len: 15; j_gene: TRBJ1-1; CDR3aa: CASSKGQIMNTEAFF; CDR3nt: TGTGCCAGCAGCAAGGGACAGATCATGAACACTGAAGCTTTCTTT
d_gene: -; v_gene: TRBV27; abundance: -; len: 14; j_gene: TRBJ2-3; CDR3aa: CASSFAGNADTQYF; CDR3nt: TGTGCCAGCAGTTTTGCGGGAAATGCTGATACGCAGTATTTT
d_gene: TRBD1; v_gene: TRBV5-1; abundance: -; len: 16; j_gene: TRBJ1-4; CDR3aa: CASRWTGGTSNEKLFF; CDR3nt: TGCGCCAGCAGGTGGACAGGGGGCACTTCTAATGAAAAACTGTTTTTT
d_gene: -; v_gene: TRBV11-2; abundance: -; len: 14; j_gene: TRBJ2-5; CDR3aa: CASSLDRVSETQYF; CDR3nt: TGTGCCAGCAGCTTAGACAGGGTTTCGGAGACCCAGTACTTC
d_gene: -; v_gene: TRBV29-1; abundance: -; len: 16; j_gene: TRBJ1-4; CDR3aa: CSARNEMLGAGEKLFF; CDR3nt: TGCAGCGCCCGAAACGAAATGTTGGGGGCAGGTGAAAAACTGTTTTTT
d_gene: -; v_gene: TRBV15; abundance: -; len: 14; j_gene: TRBJ2-5; CDR3aa: CATSGITGTQTQYF; CDR3nt: TGTGCCACCAGCGGGATAACAGGGACGCAGACCCAGTACTTC
d_gene: TRBD2; v_gene: TRBV11-2; abundance: -; len: 16; j_gene: TRBJ2-3; CDR3aa: CASSTGLAGVLDTQYF; CDR3nt: TGTGCCAGCAGCACCGGACTAGCGGGAGTGCTTGATACGCAGTATTTT
d_gene: TRBD1; v_gene: TRBV19; abundance: -; len: 14; j_gene: TRBJ1-2; CDR3aa: CASSQQGPDYGYTF; CDR3nt: TGTGCCAGTAGTCAACAGGGGCCTGACTATGGCTACACCTTC
d_gene: -; v_gene: TRBV24-1; abundance: -; len: 14; j_gene: TRBJ2-5; CDR3aa: CATSDSLAAETQYF; CDR3nt: TGTGCCACCAGTGATTCGCTAGCAGCTGAGACCCAGTACTTC
d_gene: TRBD2; v_gene: TRBV19; abundance: -; len: 15; j_gene: TRBJ2-1; CDR3aa: CASTGPGLATNEQFF; CDR3nt: TGTGCCAGTACTGGACCGGGACTAGCGACCAATGAGCAGTTCTTC
d_gene: -; v_gene: TRBV18; abundance: -; len: 13; j_gene: TRBJ1-4; CDR3aa: CASTGQSGEKLFF; CDR3nt: TGTGCCAGCACAGGACAGTCAGGTGAAAAACTGTTTTTT
d_gene: TRBD1; v_gene: TRBV7-9; abundance: -; len: 14; j_gene: TRBJ1-4; CDR3aa: CASSQPGQDEKLFF; CDR3nt: TGTGCCAGCAGCCAACCGGGACAGGATGAAAAACTGTTTTTT
d_gene: TRBD1; v_gene: TRBV6-6; abundance: -; len: 14; j_gene: TRBJ2-5; CDR3aa: CASSYDRGRETQYF; CDR3nt: TGTGCCAGCAGTTACGACAGGGGAAGGGAGACCCAGTACTTC
d_gene: TRBD1; v_gene: TRBV12-3/TRBV12-4; abundance: -; len: 12; j_gene: TRBJ1-1; CDR3aa: CASSSRTGGAFF; CDR3nt: TGTGCCAGCAGTAGTAGGACAGGGGGAGCTTTCTTT
d_gene: TRBD1; v_gene: TRBV9; abundance: -; len: 15; j_gene: TRBJ1-4; CDR3aa: CASSAATGSNEKLFF; CDR3nt: TGTGCCAGCAGCGCTGCGACAGGGTCTAATGAAAAACTGTTTTTT
d_gene: TRBD1; v_gene: TRBV19; abundance: -; len: 14; j_gene: TRBJ1-3; CDR3aa: CASSWQGAGNTIYF; CDR3nt: TGTGCCAGTAGTTGGCAGGGGGCTGGAAACACCATATATTTT
d_gene: TRBD1; v_gene: TRBV19; abundance: -; len: 19; j_gene: TRBJ2-1; CDR3aa: CATRGQRRWDRSYDNEQFF; CDR3nt: TGTGCCACTAGAGGACAGCGTAGATGGGACAGGTCATACGACAATGAGCAGTTCTTC
d_gene: -; v_gene: TRBV5-1; abundance: -; len: 15; j_gene: TRBJ1-1; CDR3aa: CASSLQGGVNTEAFF; CDR3nt: TGCGCCAGCAGCCTCCAGGGTGGCGTGAACACTGAAGCTTTCTTT
d_gene: -; v_gene: TRBV14; abundance: -; len: 13; j_gene: TRBJ1-5; CDR3aa: CASSAGAWQPQHF; CDR3nt: TGTGCCAGCAGCGCGGGGGCCTGGCAGCCCCAGCATTTT
d_gene: -; v_gene: TRBV18; abundance: few; len: 14; j_gene: TRBJ1-5; CDR3aa: CASRGAQGNQPQHF; CDR3nt: TGTGCCAGCCGGGGGGCGCAGGGCAATCAGCCCCAGCATTTT
d_gene: TRBD1; v_gene: TRBV7-8; abundance: -; len: 16; j_gene: TRBJ1-5; CDR3aa: CASSSGTEYSNQPQHF; CDR3nt: TGTGCCAGCAGCTCCGGGACAGAATATAGCAATCAGCCCCAGCATTTT
d_gene: TRBD1; v_gene: TRBV18; abundance: once; len: 17; j_gene: TRBJ2-7; CDR3aa: CASSPSYLRDSGYEQYF; CDR3nt: TGTGCCAGCTCACCATCGTATCTCCGGGACAGTGGATACGAGCAGTACTTC
d_gene: -; v_gene: TRBV7-8; abundance: -; len: 12; j_gene: TRBJ2-7; CDR3aa: CASSSQGYEQYF; CDR3nt: TGTGCCAGCAGCTCGCAGGGGTACGAGCAGTACTTC
d_gene: TRBD1; v_gene: TRBV28; abundance: -; len: 14; j_gene: TRBJ1-5; CDR3aa: CASSDRAQRQPQHF; CDR3nt: TGTGCCAGCTCCGACAGGGCCCAGAGGCAGCCCCAGCATTTT
d_gene: TRBD1; v_gene: TRBV11-2; abundance: -; len: 14; j_gene: TRBJ1-4; CDR3aa: CASSLGQGREKLFF; CDR3nt: TGTGCCAGCAGCTTGGGACAGGGGCGTGAAAAACTGTTTTTT
d_gene: -; v_gene: TRBV18; abundance: -; len: 16; j_gene: TRBJ1-4; CDR3aa: CASSRGQGATNEKLFF; CDR3nt: TGTGCCAGCTCACGAGGACAAGGGGCAACTAATGAAAAACTGTTTTTT
d_gene: TRBD2; v_gene: TRBV19; abundance: -; len: 16; j_gene: TRBJ2-1; CDR3aa: CASSMTSGSARGEQFF; CDR3nt: TGTGCCAGTAGTATGACTAGCGGGTCCGCGAGGGGTGAGCAGTTCTTC
d_gene: -; v_gene: TRBV5-1; abundance: -; len: 16; j_gene: TRBJ2-1; CDR3aa: CASTRSRLASYNEQFF; CDR3nt: TGCGCCAGCACCCGCTCGAGGCTAGCGTCTTACAATGAGCAGTTCTTC
d_gene: TRBD2; v_gene: TRBV5-1; abundance: -; len: 14; j_gene: TRBJ2-1; CDR3aa: CASSLELADNEQFF; CDR3nt: TGCGCCAGCAGCTTGGAACTAGCGGACAATGAGCAGTTCTTC
d_gene: TRBD1; v_gene: TRBV9; abundance: -; len: 14; j_gene: TRBJ1-1; CDR3aa: CASSPRAGGTEAFF; CDR3nt: TGTGCCAGCAGCCCACGGGCAGGGGGCACTGAAGCTTTCTTT
d_gene: -; v_gene: TRBV11-2; abundance: -; len: 14; j_gene: TRBJ1-1; CDR3aa: CASSLLPENTEAFF; CDR3nt: TGTGCCAGCAGCTTATTGCCAGAGAACACTGAAGCTTTCTTT
d_gene: TRBD2; v_gene: TRBV2; abundance: -; len: 19; j_gene: TRBJ2-2; CDR3aa: CASSHLHGTSGRNTGELFF; CDR3nt: TGTGCCAGCAGTCATTTACACGGGACTAGCGGGAGGAACACCGGGGAGCTGTTTTTT
d_gene: TRBD1; v_gene: TRBV29-1; abundance: -; len: 16; j_gene: TRBJ1-5; CDR3aa: CSVAWGRQGLNQPQHF; CDR3nt: TGCAGCGTTGCGTGGGGGAGACAGGGTTTGAATCAGCCCCAGCATTTT
d_gene: -; v_gene: TRBV14; abundance: -; len: 13; j_gene: TRBJ1-3; CDR3aa: CASTPGPGYTIYF; CDR3nt: TGTGCCAGCACCCCGGGTCCCGGGTACACCATATATTTT
d_gene: -; v_gene: TRBV7-9; abundance: -; len: 14; j_gene: TRBJ1-2; CDR3aa: CASSLEGSGYGYTF; CDR3nt: TGTGCCAGCAGCTTAGAGGGGTCAGGCTATGGCTACACCTTC
d_gene: TRBD1; v_gene: TRBV19; abundance: -; len: 15; j_gene: TRBJ1-1; CDR3aa: CASILGGAENTEAFF; CDR3nt: TGTGCCAGTATCTTAGGGGGCGCGGAGAACACTGAAGCTTTCTTT
d_gene: -; v_gene: TRBV7-2; abundance: -; len: 13; j_gene: TRBJ1-2; CDR3aa: CASSLATGTGYTF; CDR3nt: TGTGCCAGCAGCCTCGCCACAGGGACCGGCTACACCTTC
d_gene: -; v_gene: TRBV3-1/TRBV3-2; abundance: -; len: 17; j_gene: TRBJ2-2; CDR3aa: CASSQDFGSGNTGELFF; CDR3nt: TGTGCCAGCAGCCAAGATTTTGGGAGTGGCAACACCGGGGAGCTGTTTTTT
d_gene: -; v_gene: TRBV6-1; abundance: -; len: 16; j_gene: TRBJ2-7; CDR3aa: CASSEEGVGLADEQYF; CDR3nt: TGTGCCAGCAGTGAAGAGGGGGTCGGGCTAGCCGACGAGCAGTACTTC
d_gene: -; v_gene: TRBV3-1/TRBV3-2; abundance: -; len: 15; j_gene: TRBJ1-5; CDR3aa: CASSPRREGNQPQHF; CDR3nt: TGTGCCAGCAGTCCAAGACGGGAGGGCAATCAGCCCCAGCATTTT
d_gene: TRBD1; v_gene: TRBV2; abundance: once; len: 16; j_gene: TRBJ2-3; CDR3aa: CASSSRTGRSTDTQYF; CDR3nt: TGTGCCAGCAGTTCGCGGACAGGGCGAAGCACAGATACGCAGTATTTT
d_gene: TRBD1; v_gene: TRBV27; abundance: -; len: 19; j_gene: TRBJ1-2; CDR3aa: CASSLPNTQGAPTNYGYTF; CDR3nt: TGTGCCAGCAGTTTACCCAACACACAGGGGGCGCCCACTAACTATGGCTACACCTTC
d_gene: -; v_gene: TRBV7-8; abundance: -; len: 15; j_gene: TRBJ1-5; CDR3aa: CASSLGRGANQPQHF; CDR3nt: TGTGCCAGCAGCTTAGGTCGGGGGGCGAATCAGCCCCAGCATTTT
d_gene: -; v_gene: TRBV5-4; abundance: -; len: 15; j_gene: TRBJ2-6; CDR3aa: CASSLGSSGANVLTF; CDR3nt: TGTGCCAGCAGCCTGGGGAGCTCTGGGGCCAACGTCCTGACTTTC